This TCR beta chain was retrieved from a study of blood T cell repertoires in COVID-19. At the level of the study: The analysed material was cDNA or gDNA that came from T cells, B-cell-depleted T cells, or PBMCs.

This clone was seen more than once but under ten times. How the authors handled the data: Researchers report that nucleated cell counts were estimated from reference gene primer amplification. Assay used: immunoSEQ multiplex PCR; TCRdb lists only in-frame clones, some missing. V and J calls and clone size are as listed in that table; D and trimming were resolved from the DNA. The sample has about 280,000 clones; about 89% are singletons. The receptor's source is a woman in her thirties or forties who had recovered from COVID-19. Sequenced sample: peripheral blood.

CDR3 amino acids: CASSMGLAGASQQFF. The CDR3 coding sequence is TGTGCCAGTAGTATGGGACTAGCGGGAGCGTCCCAGCAGTTCTTC. The J gene is TRBJ2-1, the V gene TRBV19; 14 nucleotides match TRBD2. This CDR3 has 15 amino acids. Germline loops: CDR1 LNHDA, CDR2 SQIVND (reference sequence). The V and J ends lost 3 bases and 11 bases, in that order; junction bases with no gene match: 6.